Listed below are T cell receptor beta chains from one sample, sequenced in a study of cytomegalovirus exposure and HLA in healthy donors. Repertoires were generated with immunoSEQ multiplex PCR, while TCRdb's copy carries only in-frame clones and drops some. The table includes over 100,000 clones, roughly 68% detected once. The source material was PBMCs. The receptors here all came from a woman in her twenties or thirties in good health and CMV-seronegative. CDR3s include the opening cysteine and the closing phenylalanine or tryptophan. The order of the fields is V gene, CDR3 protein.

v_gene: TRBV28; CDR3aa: CASRRLANYNEQFF
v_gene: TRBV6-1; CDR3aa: CASSDPMGQGYGYTF
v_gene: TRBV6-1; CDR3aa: CASSDLTDTQYF
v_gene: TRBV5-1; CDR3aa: CASSPEGHWDNEQFF
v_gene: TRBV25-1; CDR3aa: CASSDWSGRKNEQFF
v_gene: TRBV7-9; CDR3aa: CASSSREREGFF
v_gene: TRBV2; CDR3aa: CASNPYGQPNTEAFF
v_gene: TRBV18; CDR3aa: CASSPLLPETGEGTDTQYF
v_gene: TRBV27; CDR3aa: CASSIGSSYEQYF
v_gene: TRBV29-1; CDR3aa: CSVRITNEQFF
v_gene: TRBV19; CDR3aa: CATRQGYEQYF
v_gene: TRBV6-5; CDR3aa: CASSSPLPLTDYEQYF
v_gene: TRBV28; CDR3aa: CASIYLPNRGGRTEAFF
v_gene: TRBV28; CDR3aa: CASSSAGTSTGELFF
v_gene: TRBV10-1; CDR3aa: CASSENLAATIATGELFF
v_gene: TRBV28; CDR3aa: CASSLRVGNTEAFF
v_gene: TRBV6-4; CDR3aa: CASPRPGLNTEAFF
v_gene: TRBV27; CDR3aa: CASSLSPKNTEAFF
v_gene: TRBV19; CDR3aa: CASSIGQVNYNEQFF
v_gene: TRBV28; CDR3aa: CASSRPLGKVPDTQYF